The T cell receptor beta chain described here comes from a study of cytomegalovirus exposure and HLA in healthy donors. Study results and limitations: By HLA locus, TCR association rates varied in a later analysis, with DRB1 showing the most and HLA-C the fewest.

Points on this clone: Antigen specificity is unknown. Other DNA sequences of this sample code for an identical CDR3.

In germline, CDR1 is SGDLS, CDR2 YYNGEE. The CDR3 sequence is 16 residues long. V trimming: 2 bases; J trimming: 1 base; junction bases outside the gene matches: 5. Use of 60 Vbeta and 13 Jbeta primers characterized the PCR. The table came from immunoSEQ multiplex PCR; TCRdb's copy has only in-frame clones and leaves some out. This sample has over 100,000 clones; over 50% occur once, and the top ten carry more than 6.5%. The chain couples TRBV9 to TRBJ2-3; 9 bases align to TRBD2. The sequence was obtained from a woman aged 40 to 49 in good health and CMV-seropositive. What was sequenced was PBMCs. The CDR3 DNA reads TGTGCCAGCAGCGTCACTAGCGGGTCCGGCACAGATACGCAGTATTTT. This translates into CASSVTSGSGTDTQYF.